What follows are 9 T cell receptor beta chains derived from one specimen sequenced in a study of T cell repertoires in cytomegalovirus infection. TCRdb used MiXCR to reprocess the reads, holding one entry per CDR3 protein. The table has approximately 240,000 distinct CDR3 sequences, 12% seen once. Sample: PBMCs. The receptors were sampled from a human donor in good health (CMV status not recorded). Some clones in this sample may be carry-over from other donors' samples.

This clonotype was picked up a small number of times. The V gene is TRBV7-9, the J gene TRBJ2-1; 8 positions match TRBD2. The CDR3 spans 12 residues. The germline V gene has CDR1 SEHNR and CDR2 FQNEAQ (reference sequence). Trimming took 1 base from V and 14 from J; bases not matched to a gene: 4. CDR3: CASSLEGAGEFF. The DNA of the CDR3 is TGTGCCAGCAGCTTAGAGGGAGCGGGAGAGTTCTTC. The full variable domain, rest sourced from reference TRBV7-9 and TRBJ2-1, is DTGVSQNPRHKITKRGQNVTFRCDPISEHNRLYWYRQTLGQGPEFLTYFQNEAQLEKSRLLSDRFSAERPKGSFSTLEIQRTEQGDSAMYLCASSLEGAGEFFGPGTRLTVL.

This clonotype came up many times. This chain links TRBV11-2 with TRBJ2-2; 7 positions agree with TRBD2. Trimming removed 0 bases from V and 9 bases from J; junction bases left unmatched: 1. Germline V gene lookup returns CDR1 SGHAT and CDR2 FQNNGV. The CDR3 sequence is 13 residues long. CDR3 protein: CASSLERGRELFF. The CDR3 DNA is TGTGCCAGCAGCTTAGAGCGGGGGAGGGAGCTGTTTTTT.

The V and J genes are TRBV28 and TRBJ2-5; 12 bases are shared with TRBD2. Trimming removed 1 base from V and 5 bases from J; junction bases left unmatched: 11. The germline gives CDR1 MDHEN, CDR2 SYDVKM. The CDR3 is 18 residues long. This CDR3 reads CASSLYVQGLAGEETQYF. The DNA of the CDR3 is TGTGCCAGCAGTTTATATGTCCAGGGACTAGCGGGCGAGGAGACCCAGTACTTC.

In its sample, this clonotype was seen once. The chain uses TRBV12-3 or TRBV12-4 and TRBJ1-3, with 9 bases aligning to TRBD1. Germline trimming cut 5 bases from V and 3 bases from J; bases unmatched to any gene: 8. CDR3 length: 16 amino acids. As DNA, the CDR3 is TGTGCCAGCAGTCCTCTCGGGACAGGGAATGGAAACACCATATATTTT. This encodes CASSPLGTGNGNTIYF.

This clonotype was observed a few times. This chain connects TRBV28 to TRBJ2-2; D is perhaps TRBD1 or TRBD2 (6 bases each). The V and J ends lost 6 bases and 6 bases respectively, with 8 bases between them. There are 12 residues in the CDR3. Germline lookup yields CDR1 MDHEN and CDR2 SYDVKM. The CDR3 protein is CASRGGPGELFF. Written as DNA, the CDR3 is TGTGCCAGCAGAGGGGGGCCCGGGGAGCTGTTTTTT.

This chain joins TRBV6-5 and TRBJ2-1; D is perhaps TRBD2 (7 bases). Per the germline V gene, CDR1 is MNHEY and CDR2 is SVGAGI. This CDR3 comprises 15 residues. Trimming shortened V by 0 bases and J by 5 bases, and 11 bases separated the two germline ends. The CDR3: CASSYSGGQHNEQFF. DNA of the CDR3: TGTGCCAGCAGTTACTCGGGGGGGCAGCACAATGAGCAGTTCTTC.

This clonotype has ten or more counts. This chain connects TRBV7-2 to TRBJ2-5; possible D gene TRBD2, 7 bases. Trimming cost V 4 bases and J 4 bases, with 16 bases left between them. Germline CDR1 reads SGHTA; CDR2 reads FQGNSA. The CDR3 sequence is 15 residues long. The CDR3 DNA is TGTGCCAGCAGCTACGAAGGGGGGGGACGAGAGACCCAGTACTTC. Amino acids: CASSYEGGGRETQYF.

The gene calls are TRBV4-2 and TRBJ2-7; possible D gene TRBD2, 5 bases. Germline V gene lookup returns CDR1 LGHNA and CDR2 YNFKEQ. V lost 0 bases, J lost 5 bases, and 14 bases lay in between. The CDR3 spans 15 residues. The CDR3 region has the DNA TGTGCCAGCAGCCAAGATAGTCGCGACGGGAACGAGCAGTACTTC. This codes for CASSQDSRDGNEQYF.

This clonotype was recorded many times. This chain connects TRBV5-1 to TRBJ2-1; D is perhaps TRBD2 (5 bases). This CDR3 is 15 amino acids long. CDR1 and CDR2 (germline): SGHRS, YFSETQ. Trimming removed 0 bases from V and 7 bases from J, with 14 bases in between. The CDR3 nucleotides read TGCGCCAGCAGCTTGGACTCCCGGGATGGGAATGAGCAGTTCTTC. Amino acid sequence: CASSLDSRDGNEQFF.